This T cell receptor beta chain was retrieved from a study of blood T cell repertoires in COVID-19. Across the study: Sources were T cells, B-cell-depleted T cells, or PBMCs; the material itself was cDNA or gDNA.

In germline, CDR1 is MNHEY, CDR2 SVGEGT. The CDR3 has 13 amino acids. V lost 2 bases, J lost 3 bases, and 7 bases lay in between. In the original analysis: Quantification of nucleated cells was approximated via reference gene primer amplification. TCRdb's table, derived via immunoSEQ multiplex PCR, lists solely in-frame clones and lacks some. Clonal size and the V and J genes are those of that table, whereas D and trimming came from the DNA. Of about 62,000 clones in the sample, 65% to 85% are singletons; the top ten hold roughly 6.7%. The sample comprised peripheral blood. The chain joins TRBV6-2 or TRBV6-3 to TRBJ1-1; perhaps TRBD1 as D (5 bases). The source of this sequence is a woman aged 45-65 years with active or convalescent COVID-19. The CDR3 protein is CASSYRGDTEAFF. In DNA, the CDR3 is TGTGCCAGCAGTTACCGGGGGGACACTGAAGCTTTCTTT.